The clone carrying this T cell receptor (beta chain) came up a few times. What it binds is not known. This entry is derived from a study of identical twins. Findings and caveats of the study: In zero-insertion analyses, partial confounding could arise from invariant MAIT and iNKT cells.

Germline V lookup: CDR1 SGHRS, CDR2 YFSETQ. The V and J ends lost 3 bases and 0 bases respectively, with 9 bases between them. The CDR3 length is 14 residues. TCRdb ran MiXCR on the 5' RACE reads and lists one entry per CDR3 protein. The top ten clones hold around 0.98% of a sample with around 490,000 distinct CDR3 sequences, about 13% of them seen once. The sample was also linked to a second study, of yellow fever vaccine responses in identical twins.

The rearrangement uses TRBV5-1 and TRBJ2-5; D is tentatively TRBD1 or TRBD2 (5 bases each). The receptor was isolated from a woman aged 18-29 years in good health. Sequenced input: CD4+ T cells sorted from blood. The CDR3 spells CASSSGTNQETQYF. In DNA form, the CDR3 reads TGCGCCAGCAGCTCCGGGACCAACCAAGAGACCCAGTACTTC. The full variable domain, its missing parts supplied by reference TRBV5-1 and TRBJ2-5, is KAGVTQTPRYLIKTRGQQVTLSCSPISGHRSVSWYQQTPGQGLQFLFEYFSETQRNKGNFPGRFSGRQFSNSRSEMNVSTLELGDSALYLCASSSGTNQETQYFGPGTRLLVL.